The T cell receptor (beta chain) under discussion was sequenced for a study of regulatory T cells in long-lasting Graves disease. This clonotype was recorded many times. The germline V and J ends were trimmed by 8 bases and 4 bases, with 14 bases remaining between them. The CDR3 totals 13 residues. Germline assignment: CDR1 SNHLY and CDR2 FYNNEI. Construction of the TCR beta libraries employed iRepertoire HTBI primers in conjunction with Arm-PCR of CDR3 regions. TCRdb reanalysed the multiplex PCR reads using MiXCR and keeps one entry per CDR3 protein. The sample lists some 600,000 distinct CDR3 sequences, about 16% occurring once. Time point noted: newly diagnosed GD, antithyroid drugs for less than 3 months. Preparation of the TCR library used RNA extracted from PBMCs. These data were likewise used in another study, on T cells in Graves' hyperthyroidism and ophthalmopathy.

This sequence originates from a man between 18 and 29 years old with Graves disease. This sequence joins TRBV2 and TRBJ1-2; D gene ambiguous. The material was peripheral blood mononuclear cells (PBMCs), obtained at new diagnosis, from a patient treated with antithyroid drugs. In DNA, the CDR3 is TGTGCCAGCCAAGCCGAGGAGGGCTATGGCTACACCTTC. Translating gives CASQAEEGYGYTF.